Shown below are 15 T cell receptor beta chains from a single sample sequenced in a study of shared clonotypes between healthy human individuals. It was CD45RO-negative cells, positively selected for CCR7, that made up naive CD8 cells, with terminally differentiated effector memory CD45RA+ cells excluded. Measured with immunoSEQ multiplex PCR; TCRdb has only the in-frame clones, and not every one. The sample has about 2.2 million clones, around 93% seen once. The material sequenced was naive CD8+ T cells from PBMCs. All receptors derive from a man younger than 30 in good health. Some clones in this sample may be carry-over from other donors' samples.

The chain employs TRBV19 and TRBJ1-1; D not certain. The CDR3 consists of 11 residues. Trimming removed 8 bases from V and 5 bases from J, with 9 bases in between. CDR1 and CDR2 from the germline V gene are LNHDA and SQIVND (reference sequence). The CDR3 is CASLLGTEAFF. CDR3 DNA: TGTGCCAGTCTACTCGGAACTGAAGCTTTCTTT. Filled out from reference TRBV19 and TRBJ1-1, the complete variable domain reads DGGITQSPKYLFRKEGQNVTLSCEQNLNHDAMYWYRQDPGQGLRLIYYSQIVNDFQKGDIAEGYSVSREKKESFPLTVTSAQKNPTAFYLCASLLGTEAFFGQGTRLTVV.

This chain joins TRBV10-1 and TRBJ1-5; 9 bases fit TRBD1. From germline, CDR1 is WNHNN and CDR2 SYGVQD (reference sequence). J was trimmed by 4 bases and V by 6 bases; bases with no gene match: 4. There are 14 residues in the CDR3. The CDR3, as DNA: TGCGCCAGCAGCGGGACAGGGAAAAATCAGCCCCAGCATTTT. Residues: CASSGTGKNQPQHF.

This clone was counted a few times. The chain recombines TRBV28 with TRBJ1-1; D unclear. CDR1 and CDR2 (germline): MDHEN, SYDVKM. The CDR3 runs 12 residues. V was shortened by 1 base and J by 10 bases, with 10 bases between the two germline ends. CDR3 nucleotides: TGTGCCAGCAGTTTATCGGATATCGGAGCTTTCTTT. This codes for CASSLSDIGAFF. Together with reference TRBV28 and TRBJ1-1, the CDR3 gives the full variable domain: DVKVTQSSRYLVKRTGEKVFLECVQDMDHENMFWYRQDPGLGLRLIYFSYDVKMKEKGDIPEGYSVSREKKERFSLILESASTNQTSMYLCASSLSDIGAFFGQGTRLTVV.

The CDR3 sequence is CASSLVPTAANTIYF. DNA of the CDR3: TGTGCCAGCAGCTTAGTCCCGACAGCTGCAAACACCATATATTTT. The chain employs TRBV7-8 and TRBJ1-3, with D possibly being TRBD1 (5 bases). Germline V gene lookup returns CDR1 SGHVS and CDR2 FQNEAQ. V was trimmed by 1 base and J by 6 bases, leaving 13 bases between them. The CDR3 loop spans 15 amino acids.

This rearrangement joins TRBV28 to TRBJ2-5, with TRBD2 matching over 7 bases. The CDR3 loop spans 16 amino acids. Trimming cost V 5 bases and J 4 bases; bases outside gene matches: 13. Germline lookup yields CDR1 MDHEN and CDR2 SYDVKM. The CDR3 sequence: CASSMTLALLGETQYF. The CDR3 coding sequence is TGTGCCAGCAGTATGACACTAGCGTTGTTGGGAGAGACCCAGTACTTC. The full variable domain, in which reference TRBV28 and TRBJ2-5 provide the parts outside the CDR3, is DVKVTQSSRYLVKRTGEKVFLECVQDMDHENMFWYRQDPGLGLRLIYFSYDVKMKEKGDIPEGYSVSREKKERFSLILESASTNQTSMYLCASSMTLALLGETQYFGPGTRLLVL.

The chain carries TRBV5-1 and TRBJ1-1; D not resolved. V was trimmed by 5 bases and J by 1 base, leaving 15 bases between them. Germline CDR1 is SGHRS and CDR2 is YFSETQ. The CDR3 has 15 residues. Here the CDR3 DNA reads TGCGCCAGCAGTTCTACTAGTCCGGCGAACACTGAAGCTTTCTTT. This codes for CASSSTSPANTEAFF. The full variable domain, in which reference TRBV5-1 and TRBJ1-1 provide the parts outside the CDR3, is KAGVTQTPRYLIKTRGQQVTLSCSPISGHRSVSWYQQTPGQGLQFLFEYFSETQRNKGNFPGRFSGRQFSNSRSEMNVSTLELGDSALYLCASSSTSPANTEAFFGQGTRLTVV.

The J gene is TRBJ1-4, the V gene TRBV27; a possible D gene is TRBD1 (6 bases). Per germline, CDR1 MNHEY and CDR2 SMNVEV (reference sequence). The CDR3 contains 14 residues. The V end was cut by 6 bases, the J end by 3 bases, with 11 bases between. CDR3 sequence reads: CASSPWTANEKLFF. The CDR3 DNA is TGTGCCAGCAGCCCTTGGACAGCTAATGAAAAACTGTTTTTT.

This rearrangement joins TRBV27 to TRBJ2-2; 13 bases map to TRBD2. The germline V gene has CDR1 MNHEY and CDR2 SMNVEV (reference sequence). The length of the CDR3 is 18 residues. Losses at the gene ends were 0 bases for V and 4 bases for J; bases not matched to a gene: 5. The CDR3 nucleotides are TGTGCCAGCAGTTTATCGGGGGGACTAGCGGGACGCACCGGGGAGCTGTTTTTT. Its translation: CASSLSGGLAGRTGELFF.

The chain carries TRBV7-2 and TRBJ2-5; D could derive from TRBD1 or TRBD2 (5 bases each). V lost 5 bases and J 5 bases, leaving 18 bases between the germline ends. CDR1 is SGHTA and CDR2 is FQGNSA in the germline V gene. CDR3 length: 15 amino acids. CDR3 in amino acids: CASSPRGGSGETQYF. As DNA, the CDR3 is TGTGCCAGCAGCCCCCGGGGCGGCTCGGGGGAGACCCAGTACTTC.

As concerns this clone: One junction end disagrees with the germline gene, perhaps due to a read error. V gene TRBV29-1 combines with J gene TRBJ1-2, with a tentative D call TRBD1 (6 bases). Per germline, CDR1 SQVTM and CDR2 ANQGSEA. The CDR3 extends over 12 amino acids. The CDR3 sequence: CSVEQGYMLTVF. Here the CDR3 DNA reads TGCAGCGTTGAGCAGGGGTATATGTTAACGGTCTTC.

The chain recombines TRBV5-4 with TRBJ1-1; the D gene is possibly TRBD1 (5 bases). V was pared by 4 bases and J by 3 bases, with 7 bases between. Germline CDR1 reads SGHNT; CDR2 reads YYREEE (reference sequence). The CDR3 is 12 amino acids. The CDR3 sequence is CASSQGDTEAFF. DNA for the CDR3: TGTGCCAGCAGCCAAGGGGACACTGAAGCTTTCTTT.

The rearrangement uses TRBV10-3 and TRBJ2-7, with TRBD2 matching 8 bases. Germline CDR1 and CDR2: ENHRY and SYGVKD. V was clipped by 8 bases and J by 4 bases; unmatched bases: 7. CDR3 length: 13 amino acids. This CDR3 reads CAIGAGDRYEQYF. DNA for the CDR3: TGTGCCATCGGAGCGGGAGACAGGTACGAGCAGTACTTC.

The V and J genes are TRBV5-1 and TRBJ2-7; maybe TRBD1 (6 bases). The CDR3 totals 14 residues. Looked up from germline, CDR1 is SGHRS and CDR2 is YFSETQ. Trimming removed 3 bases at V and 4 bases at J, with 14 bases between. The CDR3 DNA is TGCGCCAGCAGCTGGAGACAGGCGTCATACGAGCAGTACTTC. This gives the protein CASSWRQASYEQYF. Full variable domain (missing parts from reference TRBV5-1 and TRBJ2-7): KAGVTQTPRYLIKTRGQQVTLSCSPISGHRSVSWYQQTPGQGLQFLFEYFSETQRNKGNFPGRFSGRQFSNSRSEMNVSTLELGDSALYLCASSWRQASYEQYFGPGTRLTVT.

This chain uses TRBV27 with TRBJ2-7; D is possibly TRBD2 (5 bases). V was trimmed by 3 bases and J by 5 bases, leaving 20 bases between them. The CDR3 has 16 residues. Germline V CDR1 and CDR2: MNHEY, SMNVEV (reference sequence). CDR3 sequence: CASSFYVRGAPNEQYF. CDR3 in DNA: TGTGCCAGCAGTTTTTACGTCCGGGGTGCCCCTAACGAGCAGTACTTC.

In its sample, this clone was seen once. The chain employs TRBV5-4 and TRBJ2-7; the D call may be TRBD1 or TRBD2 (5 bases each). CDR1 SGHNT and CDR2 YYREEE come from the germline V gene (reference sequence). V was clipped by 3 bases and J by 0 bases, with 10 bases between them. The CDR3 totals 14 residues. CDR3 nucleotide sequence: TGTGCCAGCAGCTGGGACCGAAGCTCCTACGAGCAGTACTTC. Its translation is CASSWDRSSYEQYF.